Listed here are 13 T cell receptor beta chains from one sample, sequenced in a study of OX40 agonist ivuxolimab in advanced cancers. Data came from immunoSEQ multiplex PCR; TCRdb stores just in-frame clones and leaves some out. The data hold about 80,000 clones, with roughly 84% observed a single time. The input for sequencing was CD4+ or CD8+ T cells sorted from blood, taken in a trial of the OX40 agonist ivuxolimab. The receptor source for this set is an adult with an advanced solid tumor such as melanoma, head and neck, liver or kidney cancer.

The rearrangement uses TRBV7-9 and TRBJ1-5; possible D gene TRBD1, 5 bases. V lost 4 bases, J lost 1 base, and 11 bases lay in between. This CDR3 has 15 residues. Germline CDR1 reads SEHNR; CDR2 reads FQNEAQ (reference sequence). The CDR3 sequence: CASSSRQSSNQPQHF. DNA for the CDR3: TGTGCCAGCAGCTCTCGACAGTCCAGCAATCAGCCCCAGCATTTT.

CDR3 in DNA: TGTGCCAGCATCTCCACTAATCCCATGTCGGGTGAGCAGTTCTTC. This translates into CASISTNPMSGEQFF. V is TRBV7-2 and J is TRBJ2-1; D not resolved. The ends were cut back, 7 bases at V and 9 bases at J, with 22 bases in the middle. In germline, CDR1 is SGHTA, CDR2 FQGNSA. The CDR3 runs 15 residues.

This chain joins TRBV18 and TRBJ1-1, with 7 bases matching TRBD1. The CDR3 runs 14 residues. Germline V gene sequence: CDR1 KGHSH, CDR2 LQKENI. Unmatched junction bases numbered 2, after V lost 4 bases and J lost 0 bases. The CDR3 here is CASSRDRLNTEAFF. The CDR3 bases are TGTGCCAGCTCACGGGACAGATTGAACACTGAAGCTTTCTTT.

This chain joins TRBV5-1 and TRBJ1-5; no definite D call. The germline gives CDR1 SGHRS, CDR2 YFSETQ. Deletions cut 2 bases from V and 7 bases from J, with 13 bases between. The CDR3 contains 14 residues. The CDR3 nucleotides read TGCGCCAGCAGCTTTGAGGGAGGTACCCAGCCCCAGCATTTT. Translation: CASSFEGGTQPQHF.

The chain employs TRBV5-6 and TRBJ1-1, with D possibly matching TRBD1 (5 bases). Trimming cost V 3 bases and J 1 base, with 10 bases left between them. CDR3 length: 14 amino acids. The germline V gene encodes CDR1 SGHDT and CDR2 YYEEEE. The CDR3 coding sequence is TGTGCCAGCAGCTATTTGGACAAGAACACTGAAGCTTTCTTT. As protein: CASSYLDKNTEAFF.

The rearrangement links TRBV30 to TRBJ1-1; D not resolved. Trimming took 4 bases from V and 7 from J, leaving 10 bases between them. The V gene's germline CDR1 is GTSNPN and CDR2 SVGIG (reference sequence). This CDR3 spans 11 amino acids. The CDR3 region has the DNA TGTGCCTGGACACGGCCAATTGAAGCTTTCTTT. Its translation: CAWTRPIEAFF.

The chain carries TRBV6-5 and TRBJ1-2; D unclear. The CDR3 consists of 15 residues. Per germline, CDR1 MNHEY and CDR2 SVGAGI. Trimming left V 0 bases short and J 5 bases short, with 13 bases between. Written as DNA, the CDR3 is TGTGCCAGCAGTTACTCGAGGTTCTGGAGATATGGCTACACCTTC. It yields the protein CASSYSRFWRYGYTF.

The chain combines TRBV10-3 with TRBJ1-4; D may be TRBD1 (5 bases). Trimming cost V 3 bases and J 5 bases, with 13 bases left between them. CDR1 is ENHRY and CDR2 is SYGVKD in the germline V gene. This CDR3 region has 15 residues. CDR3 residues: CAISDRQGGNEKLFF. The DNA for the CDR3 is TGTGCCATCAGTGATCGGCAGGGCGGAAATGAAAAACTGTTTTTT.

The rearrangement links TRBV7-8 to TRBJ2-3; no clear D gene. The CDR3 runs 15 residues. Germline CDR1 is SGHVS and CDR2 is FQNEAQ. Trimming took off 4 bases at V and 5 bases at J, with 16 bases between the two ends. CDR3 DNA: TGTGCCAGCAGCTCCGGGTCCCGCAGGAGAGATACGCAGTATTTT. Translation gives CASSSGSRRRDTQYF.

The V gene is TRBV11-3, the J gene TRBJ2-5; a weak D match, TRBD2 (5 bases). CDR3 size: 13 residues. From germline, CDR1 is SGHNT and CDR2 YENEEA. Trimming took off 4 bases at V and 5 bases at J, with 11 bases between the two ends. In DNA form, the CDR3 reads TGTGCCAGCAGCTCCAGCGGCTTGGAGACCCAGTACTTC. The encoded protein is CASSSSGLETQYF.

About this clone itself: Lacking the conserved final phenylalanine or tryptophan, this CDR3 likely reflects a read error. No DNA is shown, since the ends of the CDR3 on it are uncertain; the CDR3 is the one TCRdb lists. The V call is TRBV6-1, the J call TRBJ2-7; the table's D call, TRBD2, was not checked against the DNA. The CDR3 spans 15 amino acids, including both terminal residues. Germline values: CDR1 MNHNS, CDR2 SASEGT. This chain's CDR3 is CASSEGIGVAGGFLS.

The rearrangement uses TRBV10-3 and TRBJ1-3; D gene unclear. The CDR3 is 13 amino acids. Germline V gene data show CDR1 as ENHRY and CDR2 as SYGVKD. The V gene lost 2 bases and the J gene lost 4 bases, with 6 bases spanning the gap. The CDR3 DNA reads as TGTGCCATCAGTGAGGGCAGGGGAAACACCATATATTTT. Translating it yields CAISEGRGNTIYF.

This clone came up once. The genes are TRBV6-1 and TRBJ2-3; maybe TRBD2 (5 bases). The CDR3 spans 15 residues. In germline, CDR1 is MNHNS, CDR2 SASEGT. Trimming cost V 6 bases and J 5 bases, with 18 bases left between them. The DNA of the CDR3 is TGTGCCAGCAGGATGCTAGCCCTAGATGGAGATACGCAGTATTTT. This gives the protein CASRMLALDGDTQYF.